Sequencing of this T cell receptor beta chain was carried out in a study of cytomegalovirus exposure and HLA in healthy donors. The study's findings and limits: There were some public TCRs occurring in many donors, but most TCR sequences were rare.

TCRdb's table, derived via immunoSEQ multiplex PCR, lists solely in-frame clones and lacks some. Of 150,000 to 200,000 clones in the sample, about 82% were seen once. The V end was cut by 0 bases, the J end by 7 bases, with 15 bases between. Germline assignment: CDR1 GTSNPN and CDR2 SVGIG (reference sequence). CDR3 size: 14 residues. Details on this clone: Antigen specificity is unknown.

The sequence was collected from a woman aged 18-29 years in good health and CMV-seronegative. The sample comprised PBMCs. V gene TRBV30 combines with J gene TRBJ1-1, with D possibly TRBD1 on 6 matching bases. This CDR3 is CAWSVIGGPGEAFF. The CDR3 bases are TGTGCCTGGAGTGTTATCGGGGGGCCGGGTGAAGCTTTCTTT.